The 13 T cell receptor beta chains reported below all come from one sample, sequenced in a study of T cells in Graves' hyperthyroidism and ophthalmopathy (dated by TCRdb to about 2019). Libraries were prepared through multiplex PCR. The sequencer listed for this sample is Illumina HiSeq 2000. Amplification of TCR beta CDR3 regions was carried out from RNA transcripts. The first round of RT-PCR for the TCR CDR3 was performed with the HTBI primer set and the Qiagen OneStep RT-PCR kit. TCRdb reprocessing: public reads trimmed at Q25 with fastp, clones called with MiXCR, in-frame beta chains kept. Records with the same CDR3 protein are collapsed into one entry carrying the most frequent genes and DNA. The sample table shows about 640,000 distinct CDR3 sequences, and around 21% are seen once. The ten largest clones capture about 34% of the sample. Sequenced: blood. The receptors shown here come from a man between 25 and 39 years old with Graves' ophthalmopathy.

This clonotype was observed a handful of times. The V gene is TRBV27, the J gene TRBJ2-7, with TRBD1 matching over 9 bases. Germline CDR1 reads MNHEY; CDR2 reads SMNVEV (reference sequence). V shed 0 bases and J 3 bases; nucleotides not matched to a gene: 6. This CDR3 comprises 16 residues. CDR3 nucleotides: TGTGCCAGCAGTTTATCGTGGGACAGGGTCCTCTACGAGCAGTACTTC. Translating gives CASSLSWDRVLYEQYF.

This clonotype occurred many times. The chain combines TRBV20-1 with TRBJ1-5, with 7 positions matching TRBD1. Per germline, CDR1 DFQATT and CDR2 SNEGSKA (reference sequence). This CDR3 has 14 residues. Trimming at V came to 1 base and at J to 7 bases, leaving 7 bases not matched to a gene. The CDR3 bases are TGCAGTGCTAGAGGTGACAGGGCCGGACAGCCCCAGCATTTT. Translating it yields CSARGDRAGQPQHF.

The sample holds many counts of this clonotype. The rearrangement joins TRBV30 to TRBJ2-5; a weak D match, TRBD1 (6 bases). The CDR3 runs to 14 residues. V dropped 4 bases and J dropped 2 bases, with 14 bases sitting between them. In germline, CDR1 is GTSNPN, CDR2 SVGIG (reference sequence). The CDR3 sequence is CAWNPGQPQETQYF. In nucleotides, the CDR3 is TGTGCCTGGAATCCGGGACAACCTCAAGAGACCCAGTACTTC.

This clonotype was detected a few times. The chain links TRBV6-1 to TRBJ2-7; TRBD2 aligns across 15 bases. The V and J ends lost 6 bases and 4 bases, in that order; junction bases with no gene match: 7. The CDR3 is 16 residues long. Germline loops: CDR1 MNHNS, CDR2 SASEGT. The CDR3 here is CASSRGTSGRQYEQYF. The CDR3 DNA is TGTGCCAGCAGCCGAGGGACTAGCGGGAGGCAGTACGAGCAGTACTTC.

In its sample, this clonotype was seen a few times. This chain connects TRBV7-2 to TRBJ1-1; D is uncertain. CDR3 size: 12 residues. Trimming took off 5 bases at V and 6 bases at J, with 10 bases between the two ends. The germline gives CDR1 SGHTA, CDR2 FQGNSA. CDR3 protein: CASSPRPPEAFF. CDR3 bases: TGTGCCAGCAGCCCAAGGCCTCCTGAAGCTTTCTTT.

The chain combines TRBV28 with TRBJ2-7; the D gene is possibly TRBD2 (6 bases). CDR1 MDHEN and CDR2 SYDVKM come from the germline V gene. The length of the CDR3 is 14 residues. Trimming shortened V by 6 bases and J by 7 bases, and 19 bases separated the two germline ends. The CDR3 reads CASRRGGAGREQYF. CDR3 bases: TGTGCCAGCAGACGTGGAGGGGCAGGTAGGGAGCAGTACTTC.

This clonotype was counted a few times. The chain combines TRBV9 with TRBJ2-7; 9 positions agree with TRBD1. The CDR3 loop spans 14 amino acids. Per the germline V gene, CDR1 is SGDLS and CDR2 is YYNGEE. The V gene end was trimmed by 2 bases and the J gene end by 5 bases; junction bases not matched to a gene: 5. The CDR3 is CASSVGDRANEQYF. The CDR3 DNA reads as TGTGCCAGCAGCGTGGGGGACAGGGCGAACGAGCAGTACTTC.

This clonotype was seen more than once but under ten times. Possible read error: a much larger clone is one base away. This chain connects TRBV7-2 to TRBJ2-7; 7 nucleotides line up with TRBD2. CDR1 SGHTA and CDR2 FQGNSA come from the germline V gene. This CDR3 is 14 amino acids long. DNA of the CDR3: TGTGCCGGCAGCCAACCCGGGACTATCCACGAGCAGTACTTC. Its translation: CAGSQPGTIHEQYF. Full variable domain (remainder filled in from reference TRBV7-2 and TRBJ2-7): GAGVSQSPSNKVTEKGKDVELRCDPISGHTALYWYRQSLGQGLEFLIYFQGNSAPDKSGLPSDRFSAERTGGSVSTLTIQRTQQEDSAVYLCAGSQPGTIHEQYFGPGTRLTVT.

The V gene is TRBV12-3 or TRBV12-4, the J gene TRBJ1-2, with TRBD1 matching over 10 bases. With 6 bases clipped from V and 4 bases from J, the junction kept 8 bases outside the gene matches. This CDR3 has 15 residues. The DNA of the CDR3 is TGTGCCAGCAGCCAAGGGACAGGGGAGAGCTATGGCTACACCTTC. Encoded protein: CASSQGTGESYGYTF.

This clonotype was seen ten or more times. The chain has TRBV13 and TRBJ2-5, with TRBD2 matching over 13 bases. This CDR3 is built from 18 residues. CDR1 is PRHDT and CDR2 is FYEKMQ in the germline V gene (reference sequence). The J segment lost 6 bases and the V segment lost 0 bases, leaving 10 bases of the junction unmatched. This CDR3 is CASSLGRLTSGRRKTQYF. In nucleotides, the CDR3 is TGTGCCAGCAGCTTAGGCCGGCTGACTAGCGGGAGGCGAAAGACCCAGTACTTC.

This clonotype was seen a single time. CDR3 sequence reads: CSAREAGLAGTNTGELFF. CDR3 DNA sequence: TGCAGTGCTAGAGAGGCGGGACTAGCGGGAACGAACACCGGGGAGCTGTTTTTT. The rearrangement uses TRBV20-1 and TRBJ2-2; the match to TRBD2 covers 13 bases. This CDR3 has 18 residues. Germline trimming cut 0 bases from V and 0 bases from J; bases unmatched to any gene: 4. CDR1 and CDR2 from the germline V gene are DFQATT and SNEGSKA (reference sequence).

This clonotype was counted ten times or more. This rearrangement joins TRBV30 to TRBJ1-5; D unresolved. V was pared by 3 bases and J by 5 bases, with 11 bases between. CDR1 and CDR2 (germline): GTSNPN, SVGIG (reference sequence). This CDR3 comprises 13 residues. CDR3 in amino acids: CAWSLGRHQPQHF. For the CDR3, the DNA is TGTGCCTGGAGCCTGGGCCGTCATCAGCCCCAGCATTTT.

The CDR3 DNA sequence: TGTGCCAGCAGCCCCCTCTCCGGACTAGCGGGAGCGGGTGAGCAGTTCTTC. Translating it yields CASSPLSGLAGAGEQFF. The V call is TRBV4-2, the J call TRBJ2-1, with 13 positions matching TRBD2. Per the germline V gene, CDR1 is LGHNA and CDR2 is YNFKEQ. The CDR3 loop spans 17 amino acids. J gave up 9 bases and V 4 bases, and 12 bases lay outside the gene matches.